Listed below are T cell receptor beta chains from one sample, sequenced in a study of post-analysis software for immune sequencing data. TCRdb independently ran MiXCR on the PCR reads; one entry per CDR3 protein. The sample contains 380,000 or so distinct CDR3 sequences, roughly 35% of which appear only once. Sequencing was carried out using blood. Source of these receptors: a girl aged 10 to 17 with multiple sclerosis. Both conserved end residues are part of each CDR3. The D gene is left open where the match is weak. Size is stated for part of the rows, as once, few or many counts, or as a class when the clone is expanded.

v_call: TRBV4-1
j_call: TRBJ2-5
d_call: -
clone_size: -
cdr3_nt: TGCGCCAGCAGCCACCTGGTTGACTATCAAGAGACCCAGTACTTC
cdr3_aa: CASSHLVDYQETQYF

v_call: TRBV4-1
j_call: TRBJ1-2
d_call: -
clone_size: few
cdr3_nt: TGCGCCAGCAGCCATGCAACAGGGTCGGACTATGGCTACACCTTC
cdr3_aa: CASSHATGSDYGYTF

v_call: TRBV15
j_call: TRBJ2-7
d_call: -
clone_size: once
cdr3_nt: TGTGCCGCCAGCAGGGGATTCGAGCGGGGAATAACCTACGAGCAGTACTTC
cdr3_aa: CAASRGFERGITYEQYF

v_call: TRBV6-1
j_call: TRBJ2-1
d_call: -
clone_size: few
cdr3_nt: TGTGCCAGCAGGGGTCTCTCCTACAATGAGCAGTTCTTC
cdr3_aa: CASRGLSYNEQFF

v_call: TRBV3-1
j_call: TRBJ1-2
d_call: -
clone_size: -
cdr3_nt: TGTGCCAGCAGCCAGTCTGGAGGAGCTGGCTACACCTTC
cdr3_aa: CASSQSGGAGYTF

v_call: TRBV27
j_call: TRBJ2-7
d_call: -
clone_size: -
cdr3_nt: TGTGCCTCCGGACGACTTAGTCAACTAAGCTCCTACGAGCAGTACTTC
cdr3_aa: CASGRLSQLSSYEQYF

v_call: TRBV11-2
j_call: TRBJ1-1
d_call: -
clone_size: -
cdr3_nt: TGTGCCAGCAGCCAGACCTGGGGTGAAGCTTTCTTT
cdr3_aa: CASSQTWGEAFF

v_call: TRBV7-9
j_call: TRBJ2-2
d_call: TRBD2
clone_size: few
cdr3_nt: TGTGCCAGCAGCTTAGAGCCGGGACTAGTGCCCACCGGGGAGCTGTTTTTT
cdr3_aa: CASSLEPGLVPTGELFF

v_call: TRBV20-1
j_call: TRBJ1-2
d_call: TRBD1
clone_size: once
cdr3_nt: TGCAGTGCGTATGGGGAGGGACAGCCAGGCTACACCTTC
cdr3_aa: CSAYGEGQPGYTF

v_call: TRBV4-2
j_call: TRBJ1-1
d_call: -
clone_size: few
cdr3_nt: TGTGCCAGCAGCACGGGAAGCTTCACTGAAGCTTTCTTT
cdr3_aa: CASSTGSFTEAFF

v_call: TRBV12-3/TRBV12-4
j_call: TRBJ1-1
d_call: TRBD1
clone_size: -
cdr3_nt: TGTGCCAGCAGGGCGGGGACAGGGGAAGCTGAAGCTTTCTTT
cdr3_aa: CASRAGTGEAEAFF

v_call: TRBV6-2/TRBV6-3
j_call: TRBJ2-7
d_call: TRBD1
clone_size: many
cdr3_nt: TGTGCCAGCAGTGGGACAGGCCTTACCTACGAGCAGTACTTC
cdr3_aa: CASSGTGLTYEQYF

v_call: TRBV7-9
j_call: TRBJ2-1
d_call: -
clone_size: -
cdr3_nt: TGTGCCAGCAGCTGGGGATGGAGCTCCTACAATGAGCAGTTCTTC
cdr3_aa: CASSWGWSSYNEQFF

v_call: TRBV20-1
j_call: TRBJ2-2
d_call: -
clone_size: -
cdr3_nt: TGCAGTGTGCACCAAACGAACACCGGGGAGCTGTTTTTT
cdr3_aa: CSVHQTNTGELFF

v_call: TRBV18
j_call: TRBJ2-1
d_call: TRBD1
clone_size: -
cdr3_nt: TGTGCCAGCTCTTGGGACAGCTCCTACAATGAGCAGTTCTTC
cdr3_aa: CASSWDSSYNEQFF

v_call: TRBV20-1
j_call: TRBJ2-1
d_call: TRBD2
clone_size: -
cdr3_nt: TGCAGTGCTTCCTGGGGGGAGCGGGGGGTGTACAATGAGCAGTTCTTC
cdr3_aa: CSASWGERGVYNEQFF

v_call: TRBV3-1
j_call: TRBJ1-2
d_call: TRBD1
clone_size: few
cdr3_nt: TGTGCCAGCAGCCATCTGGACAGGGAGAGATATGGCTACACCTTC
cdr3_aa: CASSHLDRERYGYTF

v_call: TRBV4-1
j_call: TRBJ1-2
d_call: -
clone_size: -
cdr3_nt: TGCGCCAGCAGCCAAGATAGGGGAGTGGACTATGGCTACACCTTC
cdr3_aa: CASSQDRGVDYGYTF

v_call: TRBV7-3
j_call: TRBJ2-7
d_call: TRBD1
clone_size: -
cdr3_nt: TGTGCCAGCAGCCCAAGGACAGGGGGGAACTACGAGCAGTACTTC
cdr3_aa: CASSPRTGGNYEQYF

v_call: TRBV14
j_call: TRBJ1-2
d_call: -
clone_size: few
cdr3_nt: TGTGCCAGCAGCCAAGATGGGGGTCGTGGCTACACCTTC
cdr3_aa: CASSQDGGRGYTF

v_call: TRBV12-3/TRBV12-4
j_call: TRBJ1-5
d_call: TRBD1
clone_size: -
cdr3_nt: TGTGCCAGCAGTACCCGAGGGGGCAGTAGCAATCAGCCCCAGCATTTT
cdr3_aa: CASSTRGGSSNQPQHF